This is a list of T cell receptor beta chains from one sample in a study of early T cells in non-severe SARS-CoV-2 infection. TCRdb processed the 5' RACE reads anew with MiXCR; each CDR3 protein has one entry. The sample has 70,000 to 90,000 distinct CDR3 sequences; roughly 12% are singletons. Sequenced: whole blood. These TCRs come from an adult who was a healthcare worker with PCR-confirmed SARS-CoV-2 infection or an uninfected control (not recorded which). The CDR3 runs from the conserved cysteine through the conserved F or W. Each record gives: CDR3 length, V gene, J gene, CDR3 protein.

13	TRBV7-9	TRBJ2-1	CASSLDDMNEQFF
14	TRBV6-5	TRBJ1-1	CASSSRDSRFEAFF
14	TRBV28	TRBJ2-5	CASSIWQAVETQYF
14	TRBV27	TRBJ1-1	CASSKDRSNTEAFF
15	TRBV5-1	TRBJ2-7	CASSFRDRGPYEQYF
15	TRBV6-6	TRBJ2-1	CASSYFSGISDEQFF
13	TRBV5-4	TRBJ1-3	CASSLGTGNTIYF
13	TRBV7-2	TRBJ1-6	CASSGTVNSPLHF
14	TRBV12-3/TRBV12-4	TRBJ1-1	CASSLQGWKTEAFF
17	TRBV29-1	TRBJ1-1	CSVEDSNRGNLRTEAFF
13	TRBV10-1	TRBJ2-3	CASRICATDTQYF
14	TRBV30	TRBJ2-1	CAWARRGSYNEQFF
15	TRBV19	TRBJ2-1	CASSPTTSGYNEQFF
17	TRBV28	TRBJ2-7	CASRPTGSPAAPYEQYF
13	TRBV7-2	TRBJ2-1	CASSSLSGDEQFF
15	TRBV5-1	TRBJ2-5	CASSLGQAGGETQYF
11	TRBV29-1	TRBJ2-5	CSVEGGKTQYF
13	TRBV2	TRBJ1-5	CASRADSNQPQHF
16	TRBV20-1	TRBJ2-1	CSARVGTSATYNEQFF
13	TRBV2	TRBJ2-3	CASSDGWADTQYF
15	TRBV7-8	TRBJ2-5	CASSGVWGEQETQYF
15	TRBV28	TRBJ1-3	CASSLFAGTGNTIYF
11	TRBV29-1	TRBJ2-2	CSVLYTGELFF
17	TRBV19	TRBJ2-7	CASSIVGGTGVSYEQYF
13	TRBV28	TRBJ2-7	CASTGLSFHEQYF
11	TRBV9	TRBJ2-1	CASSVATEQFF
13	TRBV27	TRBJ1-1	CASSRYENTEAFF
15	TRBV29-1	TRBJ2-1	CSVELGTSFYNEQFF
11	TRBV12-3/TRBV12-4	TRBJ2-1	CASRSYHEQFF